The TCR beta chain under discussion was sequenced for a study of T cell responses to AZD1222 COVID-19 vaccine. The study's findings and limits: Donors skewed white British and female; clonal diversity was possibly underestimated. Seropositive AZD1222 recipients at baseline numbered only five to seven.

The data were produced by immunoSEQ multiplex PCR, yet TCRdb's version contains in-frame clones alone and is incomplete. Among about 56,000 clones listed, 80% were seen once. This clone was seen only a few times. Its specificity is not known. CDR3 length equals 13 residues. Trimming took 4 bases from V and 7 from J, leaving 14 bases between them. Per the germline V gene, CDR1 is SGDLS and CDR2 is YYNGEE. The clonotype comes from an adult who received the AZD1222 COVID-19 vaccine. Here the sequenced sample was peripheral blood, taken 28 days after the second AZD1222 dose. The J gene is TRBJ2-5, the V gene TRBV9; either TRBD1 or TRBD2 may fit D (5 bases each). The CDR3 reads CASSSGPTGTQYF. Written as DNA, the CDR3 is TGTGCCAGCAGCTCGGGACCTACAGGGACCCAGTACTTC.